This T cell receptor (beta chain) originates from a study of blood T cell repertoires in COVID-19. Study-level background: Researchers got acute and convalescent COVID-19 samples from the United States, Italy and Spain. The analysed material was cDNA or gDNA that came from T cells, B-cell-depleted T cells, or PBMCs.

Repertoires were generated with immunoSEQ multiplex PCR, while TCRdb's copy carries only in-frame clones and drops some. Of around 20,000 clones in the sample, 70% to 90% were seen once. V was shortened by 1 base and J by 2 bases, with 15 bases between the two germline ends. CDR1 SGHDT and CDR2 YYEEEE come from the germline V gene. This CDR3 region has 16 residues. The receptor's source is a human donor with active COVID-19. The donor label of this sample is uncertain. The chain uses TRBV5-6 and TRBJ2-5, with D hard to call. Sequencing used peripheral blood. This CDR3 is CASSLTGRTSQETQYF. CDR3 DNA sequence: TGTGCCAGCAGCTTGACGGGTAGAACTTCTCAAGAGACCCAGTACTTC.